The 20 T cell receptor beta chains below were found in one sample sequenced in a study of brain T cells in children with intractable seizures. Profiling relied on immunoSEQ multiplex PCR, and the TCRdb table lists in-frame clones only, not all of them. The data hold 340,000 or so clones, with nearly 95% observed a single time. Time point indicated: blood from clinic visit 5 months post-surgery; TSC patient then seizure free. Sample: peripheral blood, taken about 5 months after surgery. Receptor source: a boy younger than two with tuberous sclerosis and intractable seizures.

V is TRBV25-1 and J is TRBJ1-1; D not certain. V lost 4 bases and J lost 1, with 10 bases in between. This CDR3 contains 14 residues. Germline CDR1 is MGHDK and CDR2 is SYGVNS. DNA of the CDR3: TGTGCCAGCAGTGGGCGCACATGGAACACTGAAGCTTTCTTT. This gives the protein CASSGRTWNTEAFF.

As DNA, the CDR3 is TGTGCCAGCAGCCAAGAGGGGGGCTGGACTGAAGCTTTCTTT. Amino acid sequence: CASSQEGGWTEAFF. The chain employs TRBV14 and TRBJ1-1, with D maybe TRBD1 (6 bases). V was pared by 0 bases and J by 5 bases, with 10 bases between. CDR1 and CDR2 (germline): SGHDN, FVKESK. The CDR3 extends over 14 amino acids.

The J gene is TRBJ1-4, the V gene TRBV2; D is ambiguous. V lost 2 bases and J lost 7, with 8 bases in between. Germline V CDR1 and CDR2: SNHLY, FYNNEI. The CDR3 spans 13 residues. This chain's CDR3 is CASSESWSEKLFF. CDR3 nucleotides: TGTGCCAGCAGTGAAAGCTGGAGTGAAAAACTGTTTTTT.

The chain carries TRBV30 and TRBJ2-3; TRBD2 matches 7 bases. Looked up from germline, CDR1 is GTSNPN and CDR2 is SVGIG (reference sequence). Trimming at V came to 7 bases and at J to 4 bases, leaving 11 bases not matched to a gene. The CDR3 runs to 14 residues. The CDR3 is CAFRKRGIPDTQYF. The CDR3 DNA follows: TGTGCCTTCCGAAAGCGGGGAATACCAGATACGCAGTATTTT.

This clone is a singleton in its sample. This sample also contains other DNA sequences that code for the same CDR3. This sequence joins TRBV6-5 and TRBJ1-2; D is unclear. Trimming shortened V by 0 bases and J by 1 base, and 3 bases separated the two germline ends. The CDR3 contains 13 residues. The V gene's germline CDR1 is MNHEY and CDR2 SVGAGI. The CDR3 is CASSYSSNYGYTF. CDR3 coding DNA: TGTGCCAGCAGTTACTCAAGTAACTATGGCTACACCTTC.

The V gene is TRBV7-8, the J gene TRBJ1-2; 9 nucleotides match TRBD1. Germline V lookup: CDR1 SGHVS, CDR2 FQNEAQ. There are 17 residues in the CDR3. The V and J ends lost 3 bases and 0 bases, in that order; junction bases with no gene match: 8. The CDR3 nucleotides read TGTGCCAGCAGCTTGGGGACAGGGAGCGATCCTAACTATGGCTACACCTTC. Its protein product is CASSLGTGSDPNYGYTF. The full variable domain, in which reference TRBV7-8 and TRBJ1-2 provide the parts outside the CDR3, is GAGVSQSPRYKVAKRGQDVALRCDPISGHVSLFWYQQALGQGPEFLTYFQNEAQLDKSGLPSDRFFAERPEGSVSTLKIQRTQQEDSAVYLCASSLGTGSDPNYGYTFGSGTRLTVV.

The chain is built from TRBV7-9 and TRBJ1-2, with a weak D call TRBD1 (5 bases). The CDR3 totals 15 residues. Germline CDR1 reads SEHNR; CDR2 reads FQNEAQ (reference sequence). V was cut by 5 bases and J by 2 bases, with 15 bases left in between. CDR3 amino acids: CASSLLGAPNYGYTF. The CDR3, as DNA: TGTGCCAGCAGCCTCCTCGGGGCTCCGAACTATGGCTACACCTTC.

In DNA, the CDR3 is TGTGCCAGCAGCCAACCATGGGCGACAGGGTATGCTCAGCCCCAGCATTTT. It specifies CASSQPWATGYAQPQHF. The chain uses TRBV4-2 and TRBJ1-5; 7 bases fit TRBD1. Per the germline V gene, CDR1 is LGHNA and CDR2 is YNFKEQ. The J segment lost 6 bases and the V segment lost 2 bases, leaving 13 bases of the junction unmatched. CDR3 length equals 17 residues.

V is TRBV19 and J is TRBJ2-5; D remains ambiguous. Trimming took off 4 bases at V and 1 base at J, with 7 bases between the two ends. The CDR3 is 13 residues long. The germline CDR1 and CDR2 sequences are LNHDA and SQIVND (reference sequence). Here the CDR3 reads CASSTQVQETQYF. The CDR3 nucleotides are TGTGCCAGTAGTACCCAGGTCCAAGAGACCCAGTACTTC.

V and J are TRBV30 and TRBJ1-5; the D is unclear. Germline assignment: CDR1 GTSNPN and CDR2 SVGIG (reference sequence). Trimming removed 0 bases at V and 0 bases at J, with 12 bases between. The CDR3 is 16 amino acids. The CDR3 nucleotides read TGTGCCTGGAGTGTAGGTCTCAAAAGTAGCAATCAGCCCCAGCATTTT. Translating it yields CAWSVGLKSSNQPQHF.

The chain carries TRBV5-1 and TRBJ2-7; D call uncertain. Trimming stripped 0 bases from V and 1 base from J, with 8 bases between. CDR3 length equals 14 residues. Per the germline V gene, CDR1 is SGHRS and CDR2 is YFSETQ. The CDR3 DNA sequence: TGCGCCAGCAGCTTGGGAGGACCTTCCTACGAGCAGTACTTC. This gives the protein CASSLGGPSYEQYF.

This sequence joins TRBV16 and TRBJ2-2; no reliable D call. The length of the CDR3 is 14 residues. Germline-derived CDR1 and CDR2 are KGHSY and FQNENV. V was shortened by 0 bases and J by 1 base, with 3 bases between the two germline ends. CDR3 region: CASSQSQNTGELFF. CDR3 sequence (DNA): TGTGCCAGCAGCCAATCCCAGAACACCGGGGAGCTGTTTTTT.

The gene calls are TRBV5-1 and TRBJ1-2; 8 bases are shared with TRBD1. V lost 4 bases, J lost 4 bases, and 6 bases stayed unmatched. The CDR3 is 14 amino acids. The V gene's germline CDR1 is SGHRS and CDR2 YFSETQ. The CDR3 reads CASSLTGDTYGYTF. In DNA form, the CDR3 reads TGCGCCAGCAGCCTGACAGGGGATACCTATGGCTACACCTTC.

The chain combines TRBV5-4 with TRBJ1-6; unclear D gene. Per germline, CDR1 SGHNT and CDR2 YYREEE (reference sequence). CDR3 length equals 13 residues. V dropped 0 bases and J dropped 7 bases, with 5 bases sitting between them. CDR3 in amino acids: CASSLERNSPLHF. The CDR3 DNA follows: TGTGCCAGCAGCTTGGAACGGAATTCACCCCTCCACTTT.

As DNA, the CDR3 is TGTGCCAGCAGTGATAGGGCCAGCCGGAACTATGGCTACACCTTC. This sequence encodes CASSDRASRNYGYTF. This chain links TRBV2 with TRBJ1-2, with D hard to call. With 3 bases removed from V and 2 bases from J, the gap between germline ends came to 13 bases. The CDR3 loop spans 15 amino acids. The germline CDR1 and CDR2 sequences are SNHLY and FYNNEI.

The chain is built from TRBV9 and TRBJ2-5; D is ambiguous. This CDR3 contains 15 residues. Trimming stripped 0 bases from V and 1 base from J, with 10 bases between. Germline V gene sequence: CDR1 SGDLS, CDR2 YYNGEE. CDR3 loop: CASSVGLTFQETQYF. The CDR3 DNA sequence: TGTGCCAGCAGCGTAGGGCTGACTTTCCAAGAGACCCAGTACTTC.

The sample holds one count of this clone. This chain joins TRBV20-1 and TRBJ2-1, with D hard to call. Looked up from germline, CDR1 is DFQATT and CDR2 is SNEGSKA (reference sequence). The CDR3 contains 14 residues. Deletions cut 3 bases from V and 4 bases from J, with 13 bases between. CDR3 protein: CSASLAGLYNEQFF. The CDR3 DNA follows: TGCAGTGCTAGTCTGGCAGGATTATACAATGAGCAGTTCTTC.

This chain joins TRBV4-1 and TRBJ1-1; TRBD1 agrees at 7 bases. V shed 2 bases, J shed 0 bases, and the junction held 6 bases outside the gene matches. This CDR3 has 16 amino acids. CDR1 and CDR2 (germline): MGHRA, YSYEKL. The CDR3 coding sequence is TGCGCCAGCAGCCAACGGACCGGGACAGTGAACACTGAAGCTTTCTTT. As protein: CASSQRTGTVNTEAFF.

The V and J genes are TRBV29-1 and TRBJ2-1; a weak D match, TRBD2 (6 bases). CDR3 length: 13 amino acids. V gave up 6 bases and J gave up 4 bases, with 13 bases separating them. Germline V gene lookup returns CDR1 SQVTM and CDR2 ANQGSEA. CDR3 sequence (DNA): TGCAGCGTCCTTCGACTAGAGTACAATGAGCAGTTCTTC. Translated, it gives CSVLRLEYNEQFF.

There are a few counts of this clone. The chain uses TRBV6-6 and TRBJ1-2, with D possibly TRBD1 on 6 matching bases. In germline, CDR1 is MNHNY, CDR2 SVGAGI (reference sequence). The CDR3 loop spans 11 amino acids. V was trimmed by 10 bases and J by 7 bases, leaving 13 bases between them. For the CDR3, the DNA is TGTGCCACCTTGGACAGCGCTGGCTACACCTTC. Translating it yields CATLDSAGYTF.